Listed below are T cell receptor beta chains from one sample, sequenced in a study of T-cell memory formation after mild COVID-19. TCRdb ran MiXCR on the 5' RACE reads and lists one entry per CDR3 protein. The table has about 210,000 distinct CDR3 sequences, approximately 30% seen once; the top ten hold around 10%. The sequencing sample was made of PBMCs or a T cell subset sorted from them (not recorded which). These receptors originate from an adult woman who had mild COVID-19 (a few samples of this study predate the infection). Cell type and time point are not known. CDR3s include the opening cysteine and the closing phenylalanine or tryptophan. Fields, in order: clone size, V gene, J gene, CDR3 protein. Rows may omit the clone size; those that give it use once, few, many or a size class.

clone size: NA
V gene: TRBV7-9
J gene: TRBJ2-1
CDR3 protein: CASSFPGTPSINEQFF

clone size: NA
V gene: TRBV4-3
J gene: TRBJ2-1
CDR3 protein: CASPASTSGRAGVNEQFF

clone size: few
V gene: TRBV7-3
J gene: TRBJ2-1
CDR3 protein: CASSLPGQGKQFF

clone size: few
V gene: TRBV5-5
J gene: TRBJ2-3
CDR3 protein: CASSLVWDDTQYF

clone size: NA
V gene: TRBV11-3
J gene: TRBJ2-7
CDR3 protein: CASSLQDEQYF

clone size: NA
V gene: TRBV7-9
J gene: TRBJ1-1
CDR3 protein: CASSGALRGLPKAFF

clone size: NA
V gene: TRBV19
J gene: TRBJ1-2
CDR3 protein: CASSLDEWVGYGYTF

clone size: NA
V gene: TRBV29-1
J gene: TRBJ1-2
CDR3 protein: CSVPGEGLYGYTF

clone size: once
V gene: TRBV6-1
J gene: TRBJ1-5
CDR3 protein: CASSEVVGQGGRQPQHF

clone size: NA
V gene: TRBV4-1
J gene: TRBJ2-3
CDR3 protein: CASSQEGLAGGTTDTQYF

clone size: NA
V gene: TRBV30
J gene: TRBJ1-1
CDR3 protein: CAWARFSENTEAFF

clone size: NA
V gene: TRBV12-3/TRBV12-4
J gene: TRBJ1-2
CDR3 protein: CASSPQKAGLYYGYTF

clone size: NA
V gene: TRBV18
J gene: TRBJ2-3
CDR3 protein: CASSPRNLLDTQYF

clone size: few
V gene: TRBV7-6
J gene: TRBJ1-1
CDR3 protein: CASVAAGYDTEAFF

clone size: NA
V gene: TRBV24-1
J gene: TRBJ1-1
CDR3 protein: CATSDLSGFAEAFF

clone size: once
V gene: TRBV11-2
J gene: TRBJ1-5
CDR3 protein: CASSLDLGIQPQHF

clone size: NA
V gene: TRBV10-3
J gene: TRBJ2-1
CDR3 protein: CAIGSYNEQFF

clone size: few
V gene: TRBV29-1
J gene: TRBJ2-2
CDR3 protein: CSVGGEGRWTGELFF

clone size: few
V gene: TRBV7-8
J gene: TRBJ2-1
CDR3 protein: CASSPRFYYNEQFF

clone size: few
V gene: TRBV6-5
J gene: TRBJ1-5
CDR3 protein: CASSSGTAGGPQHF

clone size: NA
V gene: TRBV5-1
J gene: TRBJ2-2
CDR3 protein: CASSQPRRGLADLNTGELFF

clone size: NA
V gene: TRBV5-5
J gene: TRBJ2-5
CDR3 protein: CASGLGSGETQYF

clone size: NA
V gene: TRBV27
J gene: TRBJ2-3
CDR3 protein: CASSSRTGPDTQYF

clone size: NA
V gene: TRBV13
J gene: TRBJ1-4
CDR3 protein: CASSFTPGGLNEKLFF

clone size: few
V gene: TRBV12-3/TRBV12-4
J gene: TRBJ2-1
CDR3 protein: CASTVLGNEQFF

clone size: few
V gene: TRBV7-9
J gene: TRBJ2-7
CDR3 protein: CASSLERRQYF

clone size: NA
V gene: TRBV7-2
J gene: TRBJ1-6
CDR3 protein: CASSLSVETMNSPLHF

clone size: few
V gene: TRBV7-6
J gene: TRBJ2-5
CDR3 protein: CASSNPGREETQYF